This T cell receptor (beta chain) derives from a study of CD8 T cells in ankylosing spondylitis (TCRdb year 2017). Notes on the research overall: To find TCR variants linked to disease, the study profiled T cell receptor beta repertoires in ankylosing spondylitis patients and healthy donors. The full study cohort comprised approximately 23 ankylosing spondylitis patients and over a hundred healthy donors. Peripheral blood samples were taken, and synovial fluid was additionally collected from ankylosing spondylitis patients. Study-wide findings and limitations: Significant enrichment of the disease-linked clones was reported in matched synovial fluid samples from ankylosing spondylitis patients. The disease-linked clones showed a CD8+ phenotype and occurred at relatively low frequencies in peripheral blood. Some motif variants were previously reported in synovial fluid and blood of reactive arthritis patients, suggesting common disease-initiation mechanisms. Blood from ankylosing spondylitis patients appeared to be characterized by a TCR beta motif composed of several highly homologous amino acid variants.

The sample was run on an Illumina HiSeq 2500. Quantitative 5'-RACE with molecular barcodes was used to prepare TCR beta libraries. Concerning the study's data processing: Disease-linked TCR variants were identified with a new computational method built on a probabilistic model of VDJ rearrangement. TCRdb cleaned the public reads at Q25 with fastp, built clones with MiXCR and kept in-frame beta chains. CDR3 protein duplicates are merged, each entry listing the most common genes and DNA. TCRdb assigned the V and J calls; the authors' analysis was not used. The sample table contains 350,000 or so distinct CDR3 sequences; only one count was recorded for roughly 12% of them. The leading ten clones occupy roughly 9.1% of the sample. This clonotype came up many times. What this receptor recognizes is not known. Base qualities were left out, and no much larger clone turns up one base away. Sequencing was performed on blood, either unsorted or a sorted T cell fraction (not recorded which). This TCR came from a female donor with ankylosing spondylitis or in good health (not recorded which).

CDR3 loop: CASSPLGQGTNYGYTF. The DNA reads TGCGCCAGCAGCCCTCTTGGACAGGGGACTAACTATGGCTACACCTTC. The rearrangement joined TRBV5-1 to TRBJ1-2, with 9 bases in between that match TRBD1. V lost 4 bases and J lost 0 bases, and the count of bases not matched to a germline gene is 7. The CDR3 sequence holds 16 residues, the cysteine and phenylalanine included. Only the CDR3 DNA stays, 48 bases, in frame from base 1. The CDR1 and CDR2 encoded by the germline V gene are SGHRS and YFSETQ. The variable domain in full, with residues beyond the CDR3 obtained from the reference TRBV5-1 and TRBJ1-2 genes, is KAGVTQTPRYLIKTRGQQVTLSCSPISGHRSVSWYQQTPGQGLQFLFEYFSETQRNKGNFPGRFSGRQFSNSRSEMNVSTLELGDSALYLCASSPLGQGTNYGYTFGSGTRLTVV.